The 19 T cell receptor beta chains listed next were all sequenced from one sample in a study of T-cell reconstitution after alpha-beta-depleted transplantation in children. Unique molecular identifiers were incorporated when the TCRbeta library was constructed. TCRdb fed the PCR reads into MiXCR, producing one record per CDR3 protein. The sample consists of some 600,000 distinct CDR3 sequences, 10% to 15% of them appearing once. The starting material was PBMCs, mostly from graft donor cells, obtained 360 days after TCRalphabeta/CD19-depleted stem cell transplant. All receptors come from a male patient aged 5 to 17 who had a stem cell transplant for acute myeloid leukemia, so the T cells may come from the graft donor.

The sample holds many counts of this clonotype. The DNA of the CDR3 is TGTGCCAGCAGCACTACGTGGACAGGGAAGAGGGAAAAACTGTTTTTT. Its translation: CASSTTWTGKREKLFF. This sequence joins TRBV28 and TRBJ1-4; 8 bases line up with TRBD1. The J segment lost 8 bases and the V segment lost 6 bases, leaving 14 bases of the junction unmatched. The CDR3 length is 16 residues. Germline V gives CDR1 MDHEN, CDR2 SYDVKM.

This clonotype appeared a few times. The chain combines TRBV4-3 with TRBJ2-7; unclear D gene. The germline gives CDR1 LGHNA, CDR2 YSLEER. V was cut by 1 base and J by 0 bases, with 13 bases left in between. CDR3 size: 16 residues. The CDR3 loop reads CASSQGNADRSYEQYF. For the CDR3, the DNA is TGCGCCAGCAGCCAAGGTAATGCAGACCGCTCCTACGAGCAGTACTTC.

This clonotype has only a few counts. The V gene is TRBV20-1, the J gene TRBJ2-2; maybe TRBD2 (6 bases). The CDR3 runs 18 residues. The V end lost 5 bases, the J end lost 3 bases, and 25 bases lay between the germline ends. CDR1 and CDR2 from the germline V gene are DFQATT and SNEGSKA (reference sequence). CDR3 in amino acids: CSAPAGGPLTLHTGELFF. The CDR3 region has the DNA TGCAGTGCTCCCGCCGGAGGGCCCTTAACCCTCCACACCGGGGAGCTGTTTTTT.

This clonotype occurred a few times. The chain couples TRBV29-1 to TRBJ2-3; D gene unclear. Germline assignment: CDR1 SQVTM and CDR2 ANQGSEA. V lost 3 bases, J lost 6 bases, and 16 bases lay in between. The CDR3 is 14 amino acids. The CDR3 region is CSVDSRVFFDTQYF. CDR3 sequence (DNA): TGCAGCGTTGACTCTAGGGTGTTTTTCGATACGCAGTATTTT.

This clonotype was observed many times. This chain joins TRBV29-1 and TRBJ2-3; tentatively, D is TRBD1 or TRBD2 (5 bases each). The CDR3 is 14 amino acids. V gave up 2 bases and J gave up 4 bases, with 13 bases separating them. Looked up from germline, CDR1 is SQVTM and CDR2 is ANQGSEA. This chain's CDR3 is CSVEKGEGPDTQYF. Written as DNA, the CDR3 is TGCAGCGTTGAAAAGGGTGAGGGACCAGATACGCAGTATTTT.

Ten or more counts support this clonotype. V is TRBV29-1 and J is TRBJ2-3; D uncertain. Germline V CDR1 and CDR2: SQVTM, ANQGSEA. Trimming shortened V by 8 bases and J by 5 bases, and 11 bases separated the two germline ends. CDR3 length: 11 residues. CDR3 DNA: TGCAGCTTTCCGTTTGGAGATACGCAGTATTTT. As protein: CSFPFGDTQYF.

This clonotype was detected only a few times. CDR3 residues: CASSPRTDLDTQYF. As DNA, the CDR3 is TGCGCCAGCAGCCCTCGGACAGACCTTGATACGCAGTATTTT. V is TRBV4-3 and J is TRBJ2-3, with D tentatively TRBD1 (6 bases). Germline-derived CDR1 and CDR2 are LGHNA and YSLEER. CDR3 size: 14 residues. The germline V and J ends were trimmed by 4 bases and 6 bases, with 14 bases remaining between them.

The genes are TRBV28 and TRBJ2-7, with 8 bases fitting TRBD1. J was trimmed by 5 bases and V by 8 bases; bases with no gene match: 11. The CDR3 length is 14 residues. In germline, CDR1 is MDHEN, CDR2 SYDVKM. In DNA, the CDR3 is TGTGCCAGCGGAATCCAGGGACAGGCGAACGAGCAGTACTTC. Translating it yields CASGIQGQANEQYF.

This clonotype was seen many times. V is TRBV10-3 and J is TRBJ2-5; D possibly matches TRBD1 or TRBD2 (6 bases each). Germline values: CDR1 ENHRY, CDR2 SYGVKD. The CDR3 has 12 amino acids. The ends were cut back, 8 bases at V and 4 bases at J, with 11 bases in the middle. CDR3 residues: CAIGGRRETQYF. The CDR3 bases are TGTGCCATCGGGGGGCGCCGAGAGACCCAGTACTTC.

This clonotype has at least ten counts. The chain combines TRBV20-1 with TRBJ2-5; weak D call: TRBD1 (5 bases). The germline CDR1 and CDR2 sequences are DFQATT and SNEGSKA (reference sequence). This CDR3 is built from 9 residues. V lost 5 bases and J 7 bases, leaving 5 bases between the germline ends. CDR3 sequence (DNA): TGCAGTGCTCAGGGGACCCAGTACTTC. Its translation: CSAQGTQYF.

CDR3 loop: CASSLGAGSSSYEQYF. For the CDR3, the DNA is TGTGCCAGCAGCTTAGGCGCGGGATCCTCCTCCTACGAGCAGTACTTC. This rearrangement joins TRBV7-2 to TRBJ2-7; a weak D match, TRBD2 (6 bases). Trimming took 1 base from V and 0 from J, leaving 13 bases between them. The length of the CDR3 is 16 residues. Germline CDR1 SGHTA, CDR2 FQGNSA.

This clonotype has more than one count but fewer than ten. V usage is TRBV11-2 and J usage is TRBJ2-7; 12 nucleotides align to TRBD2. This CDR3 is built from 16 residues. V shed 4 bases and J 5 bases; nucleotides not matched to a gene: 9. Germline V gives CDR1 SGHAT, CDR2 FQNNGV. This CDR3 reads CASSSPTSGSTHEQYF. CDR3 DNA: TGTGCCAGCAGCTCGCCGACTAGCGGGAGTACCCACGAGCAGTACTTC. Variable domain in full (rest from reference TRBV11-2 and TRBJ2-7): EAGVAQSPRYKIIEKRQSVAFWCNPISGHATLYWYQQILGQGPKLLIQFQNNGVVDDSQLPKDRFSAERLKGVDSTLKIQPAKLEDSAVYLCASSSPTSGSTHEQYFGPGTRLTVT.

This clonotype was observed at least ten times. The V and J genes are TRBV5-1 and TRBJ2-7; 8 nucleotides align to TRBD2. From germline, CDR1 is SGHRS and CDR2 YFSETQ. The CDR3 sequence is 14 residues long. With 1 base clipped from V and 4 bases from J, the junction kept 4 bases outside the gene matches. CDR3 residues: CASSLTGGPYEQYF. The CDR3 nucleotides read TGCGCCAGCAGCTTGACGGGAGGGCCGTACGAGCAGTACTTC.

This chain connects TRBV6-2 or TRBV6-3 to TRBJ2-2, with 12 bases matching TRBD2. The germline V gene has CDR1 MNHEY and CDR2 SVGEGT. Losses at the gene ends were 5 bases for V and 7 bases for J; bases not matched to a gene: 17. This CDR3 spans 19 amino acids. The CDR3 reads CASSPRTPGLAGTGGELFF. As DNA, the CDR3 is TGTGCCAGCAGTCCGCGCACTCCCGGACTAGCGGGAACGGGCGGGGAGCTGTTTTTT.

This clonotype appeared a few times. The V gene is TRBV6-2 or TRBV6-3, the J gene TRBJ1-2; TRBD1 is a possible D gene (6 bases). The CDR3 length is 13 residues. The germline gives CDR1 MNHEY, CDR2 SVGEGT. Trimming removed 6 bases from V and 4 bases from J, with 12 bases in between. CDR3 amino acids: CASRPTGSYGYTF. CDR3 nucleotides: TGTGCCAGCAGGCCAACAGGGTCCTATGGCTACACCTTC.

In the case of this clonotype: Germline is not matched at one junction end, which may reflect a read error. The chain carries TRBV29-1 and TRBJ2-3; no reliable D call. CDR1 and CDR2 (germline): SQVTM, ANQGSEA. This CDR3 spans 11 amino acids. This CDR3 is CCVAAPRTQYF. The CDR3, as DNA: TGCTGCGTTGCTGCTCCGCGCACGCAGTATTTT.

This rearrangement joins TRBV12-3 or TRBV12-4 to TRBJ2-6, with a possible D match to TRBD2 (5 bases). This CDR3 contains 16 residues. V was pared by 7 bases and J by 1 base, with 14 bases between. CDR3 bases: TGTGCCAGCAACGGGGTAAGAAGTTCTGGGGCCAACGTCCTGACTTTC. This codes for CASNGVRSSGANVLTF.

The chain employs TRBV7-2 and TRBJ2-3, with TRBD1 as a possible D gene (6 bases). V shed 1 base and J shed 3 bases, with 11 bases lying between them. The CDR3 runs 15 residues. From germline, CDR1 is SGHTA and CDR2 FQGNSA. CDR3 sequence (DNA): TGTGCCAGCAGCTTAGTGACAGGAAATACAGATACGCAGTATTTT. Its translation: CASSLVTGNTDTQYF.

This chain's CDR3 is CASSLTSSGSIGELFF. The DNA for the CDR3 is TGTGCCAGCAGCTTAACGTCTAGCGGTAGCATAGGGGAGCTGTTTTTT. The chain joins TRBV7-3 to TRBJ2-2; 7 bases fit TRBD2. The trim removed 0 bases at V and 8 bases at J, leaving 9 bases unmatched. From germline, CDR1 is SGHTA and CDR2 FQGTGA. This CDR3 is built from 16 residues. The full variable domain, its missing parts supplied by reference TRBV7-3 and TRBJ2-2, is GAGVSQTPSNKVTEKGKYVELRCDPISGHTALYWYRQSLGQGPEFLIYFQGTGAADDSGLPNDRFFAVRPEGSVSTLKIQRTERGDSAVYLCASSLTSSGSIGELFFGEGSRLTVL.